A few counts support the clone carrying this TCR beta chain. The source of the sample is a study of cytomegalovirus exposure and HLA in healthy donors. The CDR3 consists of 14 residues. CDR1 is SGHRS and CDR2 is YFSETQ in the germline V gene. The V end was cut by 3 bases, the J end by 5 bases, with 14 bases between. It was with 60 Vbeta and 13 Jbeta primers that the PCR ran. Generated by immunoSEQ multiplex PCR, the TCRdb table keeps only in-frame clones and is missing some. This table has 200,000 or so clones, roughly 68% appearing once. The sample comprised PBMCs. This sequence was found in a man aged 35-49 years in good health and CMV-seropositive. The chain joins TRBV5-1 to TRBJ1-1, with D possibly matching TRBD1 (5 bases). The CDR3 here is CASSSIGERTEAFF. CDR3 sequence (DNA): TGCGCCAGCAGCTCCATAGGGGAAAGAACTGAAGCTTTCTTT. The variable domain in full, with the rest retrieved from reference TRBV5-1 and TRBJ1-1, is KAGVTQTPRYLIKTRGQQVTLSCSPISGHRSVSWYQQTPGQGLQFLFEYFSETQRNKGNFPGRFSGRQFSNSRSEMNVSTLELGDSALYLCASSSIGERTEAFFGQGTRLTVV.